The 5 T cell receptor beta chains reported below all come from one sample, sequenced in a study of T cell repertoires in cytomegalovirus infection. Each CDR3 protein gets one entry after TCRdb re-called the reads with MiXCR. Here the sample spans about 130,000 distinct CDR3 sequences, approximately 9.2% being singletons. The material sequenced was PBMCs. The origin of the receptors is a human donor in good health (CMV status not recorded). Some clones in this sample may be carry-over from other donors' samples.

The V gene is TRBV12-5, the J gene TRBJ1-1, with D tentatively TRBD1 (5 bases). CDR1 is LGHNT, CDR2 FRNRAP, per germline. There are 15 residues in the CDR3. V lost 5 bases to trimming and J lost 4 bases, with 17 bases between them. CDR3 DNA: TGTGCTAGTGGTCCCGCCACGGGCCAGGGCACTGAAGCTTTCTTT. It translates to CASGPATGQGTEAFF.

Turning to this clonotype: This may be a read error: a much more frequent sequence differs by one nucleotide. As DNA, the CDR3 is TGCAGTGCTAAAGCCCCGGCTAGCGGGGGAGGTGGTACGCAGTATTTT. Protein sequence: CSAKAPASGGGGTQYF. The V and J genes are TRBV20-1 and TRBJ2-3, with 10 nucleotides matching TRBD2. Germline V lookup: CDR1 DFQATT, CDR2 SNEGSKA (reference sequence). This CDR3 contains 16 residues. Trimming cost V 4 bases and J 8 bases; bases outside gene matches: 15.

This clonotype showed up many times. This chain joins TRBV5-6 and TRBJ2-1, with TRBD1 matching 10 bases. CDR3 length: 15 residues. J lost 7 bases, V lost 4 bases, and 8 bases had no gene match. CDR1 SGHDT and CDR2 YYEEEE come from the germline V gene. The CDR3 sequence: CASSATGGASNEQFF. In DNA, the CDR3 is TGTGCCAGCAGCGCGACAGGGGGCGCTTCTAATGAGCAGTTCTTC.

This clonotype showed up many times. The V and J genes are TRBV7-9 and TRBJ1-2, with 8 bases fitting TRBD1. This CDR3 has 14 amino acids. The germline V gene has CDR1 SEHNR and CDR2 FQNEAQ (reference sequence). The junction had 9 bases not matched to a gene; V was cut back by 5 bases and J by 7 bases. For the CDR3, the DNA is TGTGCCAGCAGCCAAGGACAGGGCGCGTCTGGCTACACCTTC. It translates to CASSQGQGASGYTF.

This clonotype was seen ten or more times. The CDR3 nucleotides are TGTGCCAGCAGCTTTGCGGCCTTCGAGACCCAGTACTTC. Protein product: CASSFAAFETQYF. V usage is TRBV11-3 and J usage is TRBJ2-5, with D uncertain. The CDR3 sequence is 13 residues long. The germline gives CDR1 SGHNT, CDR2 YENEEA. V lost 3 bases and J 5 bases, leaving 10 bases between the germline ends.